This TCR beta chain was captured in a study of cytomegalovirus exposure and HLA in healthy donors. The PCR made use of 60 Vbeta and 13 Jbeta primers. Repertoires were generated with immunoSEQ multiplex PCR, while TCRdb's copy carries only in-frame clones and drops some. The table lists approximately 140,000 clones. Study-wide results and caveats: Among CMV-associated TCR beta chains, most appeared HLA-restricted in a later analysis. CMV serostatus was the only immune exposure information that was available. Presence/absence analyses supposed approximately even sequencing depth among donors. When analyzed later, a missense DCLRE1C variant was found to be linked to TCR beta V- and J-gene trimming.

The CDR3 consists of 14 residues. The germline CDR1 and CDR2 sequences are SGHVS and FNYEAQ. Trimming left V 4 bases short and J 8 bases short, with 14 bases between. Details on this clone: Its cognate antigen is unknown.

Sequenced sample: PBMCs. J is TRBJ1-4 and V is TRBV7-6, with D possibly matching TRBD1 (6 bases). The source is a woman aged 40 to 55 in good health and CMV-seronegative. The CDR3 region is CASSSRGGPEKLFF. The CDR3 DNA is TGTGCCAGCAGCTCCCGGGGGGGGCCGGAAAAACTGTTTTTT.